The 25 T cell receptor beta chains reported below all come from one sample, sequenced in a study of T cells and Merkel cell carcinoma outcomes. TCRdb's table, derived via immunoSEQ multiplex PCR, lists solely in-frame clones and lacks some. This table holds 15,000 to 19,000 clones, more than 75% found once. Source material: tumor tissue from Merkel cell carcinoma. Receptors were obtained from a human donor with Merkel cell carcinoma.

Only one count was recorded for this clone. CDR3 nucleotides: TGTGCCAGCAGCCCTATACCCCGAGGGGGGAGCAATCAGCCCCAGCATTTT. As protein: CASSPIPRGGSNQPQHF. The V gene is TRBV7-8, the J gene TRBJ1-5; the D gene is possibly TRBD1 (6 bases). The length of the CDR3 is 17 residues. Germline CDR1 is SGHVS and CDR2 is FQNEAQ. Trimming shortened V by 5 bases and J by 1 base, and 18 bases separated the two germline ends. The complete variable domain, with remaining parts taken from reference TRBV7-8 and TRBJ1-5, reads GAGVSQSPRYKVAKRGQDVALRCDPISGHVSLFWYQQALGQGPEFLTYFQNEAQLDKSGLPSDRFFAERPEGSVSTLKIQRTQQEDSAVYLCASSPIPRGGSNQPQHFGDGTRLSIL.

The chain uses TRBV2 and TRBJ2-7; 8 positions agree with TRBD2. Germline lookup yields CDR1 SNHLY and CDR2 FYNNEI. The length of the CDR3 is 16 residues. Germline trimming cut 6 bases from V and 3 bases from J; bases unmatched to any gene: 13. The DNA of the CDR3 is TGTGCCAGCAGCCCCCGGAGCGGGAGTTTCAGCTACGAGCAGTACTTC. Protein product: CASSPRSGSFSYEQYF.

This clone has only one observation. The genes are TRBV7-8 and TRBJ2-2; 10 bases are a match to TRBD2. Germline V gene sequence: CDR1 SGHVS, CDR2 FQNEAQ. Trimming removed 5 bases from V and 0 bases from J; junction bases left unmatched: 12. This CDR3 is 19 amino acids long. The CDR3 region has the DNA TGTGCCAGCAGCCTAGGGATCCAGCGGGGGGGAGCGAACACCGGGGAGCTGTTTTTT. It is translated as CASSLGIQRGGANTGELFF.

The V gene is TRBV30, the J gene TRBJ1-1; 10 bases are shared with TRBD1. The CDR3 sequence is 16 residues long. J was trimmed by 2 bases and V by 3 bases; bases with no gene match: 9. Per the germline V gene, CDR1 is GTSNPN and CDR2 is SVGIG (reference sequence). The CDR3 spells CAWSLGETGGNTEAFF. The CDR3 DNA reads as TGTGCCTGGAGCCTTGGGGAGACAGGGGGCAACACTGAAGCTTTCTTT.

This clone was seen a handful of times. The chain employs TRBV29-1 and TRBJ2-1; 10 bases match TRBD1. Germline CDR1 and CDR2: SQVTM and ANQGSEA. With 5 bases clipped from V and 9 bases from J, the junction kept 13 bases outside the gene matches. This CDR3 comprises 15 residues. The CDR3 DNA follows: TGCAGCGTTTCTCTGACAGGGGGCCGGGTCGGTGAGCAGTTCTTC. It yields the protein CSVSLTGGRVGEQFF.

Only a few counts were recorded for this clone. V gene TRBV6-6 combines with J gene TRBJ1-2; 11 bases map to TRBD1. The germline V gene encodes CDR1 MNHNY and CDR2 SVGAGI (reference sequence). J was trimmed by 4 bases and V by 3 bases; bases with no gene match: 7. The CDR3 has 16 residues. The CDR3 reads CASSYSSGTGGYGYTF. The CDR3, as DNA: TGTGCCAGCAGTTATTCTTCCGGGACAGGGGGCTATGGCTACACCTTC.

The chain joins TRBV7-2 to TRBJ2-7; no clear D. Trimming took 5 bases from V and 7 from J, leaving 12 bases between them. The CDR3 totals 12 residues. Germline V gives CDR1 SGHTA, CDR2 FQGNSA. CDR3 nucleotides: TGTGCCAGCAGCGGTTTAAGGGCAGAGCAGTACTTC. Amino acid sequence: CASSGLRAEQYF.

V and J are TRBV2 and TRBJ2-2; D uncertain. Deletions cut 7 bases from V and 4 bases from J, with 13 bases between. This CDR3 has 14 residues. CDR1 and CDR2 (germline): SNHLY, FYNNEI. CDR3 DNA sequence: TGTGCCAGCAACCCCCTTCAGAGCACCGGGGAGCTGTTTTTT. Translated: CASNPLQSTGELFF.

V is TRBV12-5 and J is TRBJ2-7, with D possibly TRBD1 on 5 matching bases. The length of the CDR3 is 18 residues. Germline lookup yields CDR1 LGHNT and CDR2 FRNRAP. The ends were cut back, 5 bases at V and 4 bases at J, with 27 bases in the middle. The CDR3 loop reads CASGPGVFGAPKAYEQYF. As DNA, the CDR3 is TGTGCTAGTGGTCCGGGTGTGTTTGGGGCCCCTAAAGCTTACGAGCAGTACTTC.

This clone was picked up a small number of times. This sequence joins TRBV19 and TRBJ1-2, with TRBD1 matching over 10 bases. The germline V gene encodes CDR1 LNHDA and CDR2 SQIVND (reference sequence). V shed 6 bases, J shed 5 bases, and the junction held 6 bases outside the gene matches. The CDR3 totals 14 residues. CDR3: CASSSPGQGYGYTF. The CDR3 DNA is TGTGCCAGTAGCTCACCGGGACAGGGGTATGGCTACACCTTC. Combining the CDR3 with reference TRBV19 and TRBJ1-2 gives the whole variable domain DGGITQSPKYLFRKEGQNVTLSCEQNLNHDAMYWYRQDPGQGLRLIYYSQIVNDFQKGDIAEGYSVSREKKESFPLTVTSAQKNPTAFYLCASSSPGQGYGYTFGSGTRLTVV.

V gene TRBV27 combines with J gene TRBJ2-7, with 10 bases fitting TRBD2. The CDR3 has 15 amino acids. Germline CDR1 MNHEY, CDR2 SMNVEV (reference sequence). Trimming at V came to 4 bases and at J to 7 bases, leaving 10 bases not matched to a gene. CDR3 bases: TGTGCCAGCAGTTCCAGCGGGAGGGGCCGTGGGGAGCAGTACTTC. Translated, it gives CASSSSGRGRGEQYF.

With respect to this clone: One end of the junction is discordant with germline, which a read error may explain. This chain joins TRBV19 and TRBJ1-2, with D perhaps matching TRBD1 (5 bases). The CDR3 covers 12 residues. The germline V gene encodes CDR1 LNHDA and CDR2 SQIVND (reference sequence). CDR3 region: CTSNRPNYGYTF. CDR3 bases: TGTACCAGTAACAGGCCTAACTATGGCTACACCTTC.

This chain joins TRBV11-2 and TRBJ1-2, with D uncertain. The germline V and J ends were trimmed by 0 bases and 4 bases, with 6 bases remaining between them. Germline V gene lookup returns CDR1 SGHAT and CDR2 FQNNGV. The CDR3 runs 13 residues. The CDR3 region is CASSLDSPYGYTF. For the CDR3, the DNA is TGTGCCAGCAGCTTAGATTCACCCTATGGCTACACCTTC.

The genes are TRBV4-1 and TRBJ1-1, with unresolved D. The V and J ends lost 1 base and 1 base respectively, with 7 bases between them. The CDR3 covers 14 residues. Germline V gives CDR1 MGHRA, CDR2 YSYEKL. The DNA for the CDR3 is TGCGCCAGCAGCCAAGTACTCGGGAACACTGAAGCTTTCTTT. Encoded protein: CASSQVLGNTEAFF.

CDR3 nucleotide sequence: TGTGCCAGCTCGGGGGGCTCTGGAAACACCATATATTTT. Translating it yields CASSGGSGNTIYF. The chain is built from TRBV6-5 and TRBJ1-3, with D maybe TRBD1 (5 bases). Between the trimmed V and J ends, which lost 8 bases and 0 bases, there was a span of 8 bases. The CDR3 runs 13 residues. Germline values: CDR1 MNHEY, CDR2 SVGAGI.

The CDR3 DNA reads TGTGCCAGCAGTCCCCATCGGGTTCAGCAGTTCTTC. Translating it yields CASSPHRVQQFF. The J gene is TRBJ2-1, the V gene TRBV28; D remains ambiguous. The ends were cut back, 5 bases at V and 11 bases at J, with 13 bases in the middle. The CDR3 totals 12 residues. Germline-derived CDR1 and CDR2 are MDHEN and SYDVKM.

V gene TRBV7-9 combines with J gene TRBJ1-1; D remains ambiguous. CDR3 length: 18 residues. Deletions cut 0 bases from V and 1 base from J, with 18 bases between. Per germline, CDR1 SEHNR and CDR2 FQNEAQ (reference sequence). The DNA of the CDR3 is TGTGCCAGCAGCTTAGCGTGGCGCTCCTCTGCTGAGAACACTGAAGCTTTCTTT. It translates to CASSLAWRSSAENTEAFF. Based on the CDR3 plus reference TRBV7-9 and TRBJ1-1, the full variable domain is DTGVSQNPRHKITKRGQNVTFRCDPISEHNRLYWYRQTLGQGPEFLTYFQNEAQLEKSRLLSDRFSAERPKGSFSTLEIQRTEQGDSAMYLCASSLAWRSSAENTEAFFGQGTRLTVV.

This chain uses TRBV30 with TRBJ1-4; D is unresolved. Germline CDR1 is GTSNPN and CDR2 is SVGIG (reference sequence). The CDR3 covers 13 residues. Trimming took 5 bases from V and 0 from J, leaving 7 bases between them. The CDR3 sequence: CAWGVATNEKLFF. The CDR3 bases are TGTGCCTGGGGGGTTGCAACTAATGAAAAACTGTTTTTT.

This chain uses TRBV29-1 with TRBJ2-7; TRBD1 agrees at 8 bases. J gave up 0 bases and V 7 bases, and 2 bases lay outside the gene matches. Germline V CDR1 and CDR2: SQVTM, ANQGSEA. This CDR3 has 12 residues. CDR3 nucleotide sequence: TGCAGCGGGGGACAGGTCTCCTACGAGCAGTACTTC. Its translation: CSGGQVSYEQYF.

DNA for the CDR3: TGTGCCAGCAGTTTATCGGGGCAGTTTTATGGCTACACCTTC. Protein: CASSLSGQFYGYTF. V and J are TRBV27 and TRBJ1-2, with a weak D call TRBD1 (5 bases). Trimming shortened V by 0 bases and J by 5 bases, and 10 bases separated the two germline ends. The CDR3 totals 14 residues. Germline V gene lookup returns CDR1 MNHEY and CDR2 SMNVEV (reference sequence).

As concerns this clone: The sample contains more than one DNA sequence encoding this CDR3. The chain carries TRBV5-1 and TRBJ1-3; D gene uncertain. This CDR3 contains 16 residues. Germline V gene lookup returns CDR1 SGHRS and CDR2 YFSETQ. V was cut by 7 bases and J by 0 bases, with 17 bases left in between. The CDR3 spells CASAFMESFSGNTIYF. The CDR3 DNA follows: TGCGCCAGCGCCTTTATGGAGTCTTTCTCTGGAAACACCATATATTTT. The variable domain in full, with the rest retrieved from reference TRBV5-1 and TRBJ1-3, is KAGVTQTPRYLIKTRGQQVTLSCSPISGHRSVSWYQQTPGQGLQFLFEYFSETQRNKGNFPGRFSGRQFSNSRSEMNVSTLELGDSALYLCASAFMESFSGNTIYFGEGSWLTVV.

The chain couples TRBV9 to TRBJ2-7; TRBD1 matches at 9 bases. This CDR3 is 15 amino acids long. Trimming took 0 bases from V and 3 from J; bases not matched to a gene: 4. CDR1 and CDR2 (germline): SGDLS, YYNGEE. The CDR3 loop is CASSVGQGGDYEQYF. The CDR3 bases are TGTGCCAGCAGCGTAGGACAGGGGGGAGACTACGAGCAGTACTTC.

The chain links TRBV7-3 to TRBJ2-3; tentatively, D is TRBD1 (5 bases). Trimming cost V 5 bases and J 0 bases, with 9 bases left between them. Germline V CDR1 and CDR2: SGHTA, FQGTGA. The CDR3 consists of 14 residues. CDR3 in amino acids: CASSPTGSTDTQYF. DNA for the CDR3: TGTGCCAGCAGCCCCACAGGCAGCACAGATACGCAGTATTTT.

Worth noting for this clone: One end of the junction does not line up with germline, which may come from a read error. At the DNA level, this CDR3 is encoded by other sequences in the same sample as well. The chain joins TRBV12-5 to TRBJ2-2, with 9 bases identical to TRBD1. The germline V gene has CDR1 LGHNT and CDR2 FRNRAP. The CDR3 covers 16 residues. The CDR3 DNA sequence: TGTGCTAGTGGTTTGGGACAGGGGGTCGGCACCGGAGAGCTGTTTTTT. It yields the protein CASGLGQGVGTGELFF.

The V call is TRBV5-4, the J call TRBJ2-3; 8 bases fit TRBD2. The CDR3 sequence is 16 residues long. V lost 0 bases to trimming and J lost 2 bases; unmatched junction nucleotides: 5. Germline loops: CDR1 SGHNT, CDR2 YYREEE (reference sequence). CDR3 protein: CASSLGTSGFTDTQYF. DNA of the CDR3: TGTGCCAGCAGCTTGGGTACTAGCGGCTTCACAGATACGCAGTATTTT.